What follows are 23 T cell receptor beta chains derived from one specimen sequenced in a study of CD4+ T cells in melanoma. Sequenced by immunoSEQ multiplex PCR; TCRdb stores in-frame clones only, minus some. The profile shows around 6,700 clones, 45% to 55% of them singletons. What was sequenced was cells from a culture (not recorded whether cultured in vitro). The receptors were sampled from a human donor with melanoma.

This clone appeared a few times. The rearrangement joins TRBV6-5 to TRBJ1-1; 7 bases match TRBD1. The CDR3 has 14 amino acids. Germline CDR1 and CDR2: MNHEY and SVGAGI. V dropped 3 bases and J dropped 6; count of bases not matched to a gene: 7. The CDR3 sequence is CASSYSTGESEAFF. The CDR3, as DNA: TGTGCCAGCAGTTATTCAACAGGGGAGTCTGAAGCTTTCTTT.

The chain employs TRBV30 and TRBJ1-2, with unresolved D. Trimming took off 1 base at V and 7 bases at J, with 7 bases between the two ends. From germline, CDR1 is GTSNPN and CDR2 SVGIG (reference sequence). CDR3 length: 11 amino acids. The CDR3 coding sequence is TGTGCCTGGAGTGCTTACAGTGGCTACACCTTC. Amino acids: CAWSAYSGYTF.

This sequence joins TRBV4-1 and TRBJ1-4, with no clear D. V was shortened by 4 bases and J by 7 bases, with 19 bases between the two germline ends. This CDR3 is 16 amino acids long. Germline V gene data show CDR1 as MGHRA and CDR2 as YSYEKL. Here the CDR3 DNA reads TGCGCCAGCAGCCCTCGAGTCCGGGATGGGCGTGAAAAACTGTTTTTT. Residues: CASSPRVRDGREKLFF.

The chain has TRBV4-1 and TRBJ1-5; D gene unclear. This CDR3 is built from 13 residues. The V end lost 2 bases, the J end lost 6 bases, and 8 bases lay between the germline ends. Germline V gives CDR1 MGHRA, CDR2 YSYEKL. CDR3 coding DNA: TGCGCCAGCAGCCAAAGGGAAGGTCAGCCCCAGCATTTT. It encodes CASSQREGQPQHF.

This clone appeared a few times. J is TRBJ2-2 and V is TRBV4-2; D uncertain. Germline V gene lookup returns CDR1 LGHNA and CDR2 YNFKEQ. The length of the CDR3 is 14 residues. The ends were cut back, 0 bases at V and 1 base at J, with 3 bases in the middle. CDR3 sequence: CASSQDGNTGELFF. The CDR3 nucleotides read TGTGCCAGCAGCCAAGATGGGAACACCGGGGAGCTGTTTTTT.

There are a few counts of this clone. The chain joins TRBV2 to TRBJ1-5; tentative D call: TRBD1 (6 bases). The CDR3 has 15 amino acids. The germline gives CDR1 SNHLY, CDR2 FYNNEI. The V end lost 2 bases, the J end lost 0 bases, and 8 bases lay between the germline ends. The CDR3 spells CASSEKTGSNQPQHF. The CDR3 region has the DNA TGTGCCAGCAGTGAAAAGACAGGTAGCAATCAGCCCCAGCATTTT.

V and J are TRBV6-5 and TRBJ1-2; unclear D gene. The V end lost 6 bases, the J end lost 0 bases, and 14 bases lay between the germline ends. The germline CDR1 and CDR2 sequences are MNHEY and SVGAGI. This CDR3 is built from 15 residues. For the CDR3, the DNA is TGTGCCAGCAGACGCTACCTCGGATCTAACTATGGCTACACCTTC. Protein sequence: CASRRYLGSNYGYTF.

The V and J genes are TRBV29-1 and TRBJ1-2, with D possibly matching TRBD1 (6 bases). V was cut by 4 bases and J by 4 bases, with 13 bases left in between. Germline V CDR1 and CDR2: SQVTM, ANQGSEA. The CDR3 covers 13 residues. CDR3 region: CSVVQGAVYGYTF. CDR3 nucleotides: TGCAGCGTTGTACAGGGAGCGGTCTATGGCTACACCTTC.

This chain joins TRBV5-1 and TRBJ1-3; maybe TRBD1 (6 bases). V lost 3 bases and J lost 4, with 11 bases in between. Germline V gene data show CDR1 as SGHRS and CDR2 as YFSETQ. This CDR3 region has 14 residues. DNA of the CDR3: TGCGCCAGCAGCTCGGAGGGGGTCGGAAACACCATATATTTT. Encoded protein: CASSSEGVGNTIYF.

The chain recombines TRBV9 with TRBJ2-1; TRBD2 matches at 15 bases. There are 16 residues in the CDR3. The V gene end was trimmed by 4 bases and the J gene end by 7 bases; junction bases not matched to a gene: 6. Germline assignment: CDR1 SGDLS and CDR2 YYNGEE. The CDR3: CASSQGLAGGLNEQFF. CDR3 nucleotide sequence: TGTGCCAGCAGCCAAGGACTAGCGGGGGGGCTGAATGAGCAGTTCTTC.

The chain recombines TRBV2 with TRBJ2-1, with 7 bases matching TRBD2. The trim removed 6 bases at V and 5 bases at J, leaving 4 bases unmatched. The CDR3 has 13 residues. The germline V gene has CDR1 SNHLY and CDR2 FYNNEI. The CDR3 nucleotides are TGTGCCAGCAGCGTTACTAGCGACAATGAGCAGTTCTTC. Amino acid sequence: CASSVTSDNEQFF.

V and J are TRBV10-1 and TRBJ2-2; D perhaps matches TRBD1 (6 bases). Trimming left V 3 bases short and J 8 bases short, with 13 bases between. The germline V gene has CDR1 WNHNN and CDR2 SYGVQD (reference sequence). This CDR3 contains 14 residues. CDR3 DNA: TGCGCCAGCAGTGAAGACAGGTTTAGGGGGGAGCTGTTTTTT. It encodes CASSEDRFRGELFF.

V is TRBV11-2 and J is TRBJ2-5; no definite D call. The CDR3 covers 13 residues. Trimming left V 1 base short and J 7 bases short, with 10 bases between. Germline values: CDR1 SGHAT, CDR2 FQNNGV. CDR3 in amino acids: CASSLGILGTQYF. In DNA form, the CDR3 reads TGTGCCAGCAGCTTAGGAATTCTCGGGACCCAGTACTTC.

This clone was detected only a few times. The V call is TRBV9, the J call TRBJ1-2, with D possibly matching TRBD1 (5 bases). The CDR3 is 15 amino acids. Trimming removed 6 bases from V and 4 bases from J, with 19 bases in between. Germline V lookup: CDR1 SGDLS, CDR2 YYNGEE. CDR3 DNA sequence: TGTGCCAGCACTGGGGGGGGGAAAAGCGCCTATGGCTACACCTTC. This codes for CASTGGGKSAYGYTF.

The chain combines TRBV5-1 with TRBJ2-1; TRBD2 matches at 9 bases. The CDR3 is made up of 15 amino acids. From germline, CDR1 is SGHRS and CDR2 YFSETQ. The V segment lost 0 bases and the J segment 6 bases; nucleotides outside the gene matches: 4. The CDR3 sequence is CASSLAAGGLNEQFF. For the CDR3, the DNA is TGCGCCAGCAGCTTGGCAGCGGGGGGACTCAATGAGCAGTTCTTC.

The chain joins TRBV2 to TRBJ1-5; perhaps TRBD1 as D (6 bases). The CDR3 consists of 14 residues. Germline lookup yields CDR1 SNHLY and CDR2 FYNNEI. Between the trimmed V and J ends, which lost 8 bases and 1 base, there was a span of 12 bases. This chain's CDR3 is CASGRGLSNQPQHF. The CDR3 bases are TGTGCCAGCGGCAGGGGCTTGAGCAATCAGCCCCAGCATTTT.

This clone came up a few times. The J gene is TRBJ1-2, the V gene TRBV5-1, with no clear D. Trimming cost V 0 bases and J 4 bases, with 13 bases left between them. The CDR3 totals 15 residues. CDR1 is SGHRS, CDR2 YFSETQ, per germline. The CDR3 here is CASSLAIWGGYGYTF. In DNA form, the CDR3 reads TGCGCCAGCAGCTTGGCGATTTGGGGTGGCTATGGCTACACCTTC.

This chain joins TRBV19 and TRBJ2-7; the D is unclear. CDR3 length: 14 residues. Per germline, CDR1 LNHDA and CDR2 SQIVND (reference sequence). V was cut by 7 bases and J by 2 bases, with 15 bases left in between. CDR3 in amino acids: CASTRTVTTYEQYF. In DNA form, the CDR3 reads TGTGCCAGTACCCGGACGGTAACGACCTACGAGCAGTACTTC.

The table lists this clone with a few counts. The genes are TRBV5-1 and TRBJ2-1; 12 bases fit TRBD2. With V trimmed by 6 bases and J by 4 bases, 5 bases remained unmatched. Germline V gene sequence: CDR1 SGHRS, CDR2 YFSETQ. CDR3 length: 15 residues. CDR3 DNA sequence: TGCGCCAGCACCCGACTAGCGGGGGATTACAATGAGCAGTTCTTC. Translation gives CASTRLAGDYNEQFF.

The rearrangement links TRBV5-5 to TRBJ1-1; D possibly corresponds to TRBD1 (5 bases). The CDR3 length is 16 residues. The germline V gene has CDR1 SGHKS and CDR2 YYEKEE (reference sequence). V was cut by 6 bases and J by 1 base, with 19 bases left in between. This chain's CDR3 is CASTKAGREGNTEAFF. The CDR3 coding sequence is TGTGCCAGCACCAAAGCCGGCAGGGAGGGGAACACTGAAGCTTTCTTT.

V is TRBV7-9 and J is TRBJ1-4; D is unclear. V was clipped by 4 bases and J by 8 bases, with 14 bases between them. This CDR3 is built from 14 residues. Germline V gene data show CDR1 as SEHNR and CDR2 as FQNEAQ (reference sequence). This CDR3 reads CASSSDPAGEKLFF. For the CDR3, the DNA is TGTGCCAGCAGCTCCGACCCGGCGGGGGAAAAACTGTTTTTT.

The J gene is TRBJ1-6, the V gene TRBV7-6; D not certain. CDR3 length equals 15 residues. Germline V gene lookup returns CDR1 SGHVS and CDR2 FNYEAQ. The V end lost 5 bases, the J end lost 7 bases, and 15 bases lay between the germline ends. CDR3: CASSPMDGDNSPLHF. Here the CDR3 DNA reads TGTGCCAGCAGCCCCATGGACGGTGACAATTCACCCCTCCACTTT.

This clone was observed a few times. This chain connects TRBV5-1 to TRBJ2-2, with TRBD2 matching over 10 bases. Germline V gene sequence: CDR1 SGHRS, CDR2 YFSETQ. This CDR3 spans 16 amino acids. V was clipped by 3 bases and J by 2 bases; unmatched bases: 4. The CDR3 DNA sequence: TGCGCCAGCAGCTCTACTAGCGGGGTTAACACCGGGGAGCTGTTTTTT. Encoded protein: CASSSTSGVNTGELFF.